A selection of T cell receptor beta chains follows, all from one sample in a study of T cell responses to AZD1222 COVID-19 vaccine. The table came from immunoSEQ multiplex PCR; TCRdb's copy has only in-frame clones and leaves some out. The table includes roughly 120,000 clones, 70% to 90% detected once. This specimen was peripheral blood, taken on day 0 of AZD1222 vaccination. Receptors were obtained from an adult in good health. Both conserved end residues are part of each CDR3. The D gene is left open where the match is weak. The size field is filled for only some rows; it gives once, few, many or a size class.

NA	TRBV3-1/TRBV3-2	TRBJ1-3	NA	TGTGCCAGCAGCCAGGTGGCTGGAAACACCATATATTTT	CASSQVAGNTIYF
NA	TRBV19	TRBJ2-1	NA	TGTGCCAGTAGTATGTGGCAGGGAGGAGACAATGAGCAGTTCTTC	CASSMWQGGDNEQFF
NA	TRBV15	TRBJ2-3	NA	TGTGCCACCAGCAGAGTCACAGAGGTCACAGATACGCAGTATTTT	CATSRVTEVTDTQYF
NA	TRBV7-9	TRBJ1-1	NA	TGTGCCAGCAGCTCCATCCGCACCCACGGGAACACTGAAGCTTTCTTT	CASSSIRTHGNTEAFF
NA	TRBV12-3/TRBV12-4	TRBJ1-1	NA	TGTGCCAGCAGTTTCGGGGTTGAAGCTTTCTTT	CASSFGVEAFF
NA	TRBV2	TRBJ1-2	NA	TGTGCCAGCAGTGAAACATTGACAGCGGATGGCTACACCTTC	CASSETLTADGYTF
NA	TRBV5-8	TRBJ1-2	TRBD1	TGTGCCAGCAGCCCACAAGGGGGCAGCTATGGCTACACCTTC	CASSPQGGSYGYTF
NA	TRBV28	TRBJ1-6	TRBD1	TGTGCCAGCAGTCCGGGACAGGTTGATTCACCCCTCCACTTT	CASSPGQVDSPLHF
NA	TRBV2	TRBJ1-6	NA	TGTGCCAGCACCCCGGGTCTTTCACCCCTCCACTTT	CASTPGLSPLHF
NA	TRBV11-2	TRBJ1-6	NA	TGTGCCAGCAGCCAGGGGACACCCCGCCTCCACTTT	CASSQGTPRLHF
NA	TRBV6-6	TRBJ1-4	TRBD1	TGTGCCACCCCGCCCTTACAGGGGAGTAATGAAAAACTGTTTTTT	CATPPLQGSNEKLFF
few	TRBV7-8	TRBJ2-2	TRBD2	TGTGCCAGCAGAAGACTAGCATCCACCGGGGAGCTGTTTTTT	CASRRLASTGELFF
NA	TRBV4-2	TRBJ1-5	NA	TGTGCCAGCAGCCAAGACCGGCAGGCTAATCAGCCCCAGCATTTT	CASSQDRQANQPQHF
few	TRBV5-8	TRBJ2-5	NA	TGTGCCAGCAGCTTGGGACAGGCGGTCCAAGAGACCCAGTACTTC	CASSLGQAVQETQYF
NA	TRBV15	TRBJ2-5	NA	TGTGCCACCAGTTATGGAGGGGGAGAGACCCAGTACTTC	CATSYGGGETQYF
NA	TRBV21-1	TRBJ1-5	NA	TGTGCCAGCAGCAAAGCGACAGGGGGAGATAGCAATCAGCCCCAGCATTTT	CASSKATGGDSNQPQHF
NA	TRBV27	TRBJ2-2	TRBD2	TGTGCCAGCACCAAACTAGCGGGGGTGGACACCGGGGAGCTGTTTTTT	CASTKLAGVDTGELFF
NA	TRBV13	TRBJ2-7	TRBD1	TGTGCCAGCAGCTATGGACAGGGAGGAAACGAGCAGTACTTC	CASSYGQGGNEQYF
NA	TRBV7-2	TRBJ2-7	NA	TGTGCCAGCAGCTTTCGAGGACTTGACGAGCAGTACTTC	CASSFRGLDEQYF
NA	TRBV4-2	TRBJ2-5	TRBD2	TGTGCCAGCAGCCAAGGGACTAGCGGGGGCCCCGGGCAGACCCAGTACTTC	CASSQGTSGGPGQTQYF
NA	TRBV7-2	TRBJ1-6	NA	TGTGCCAGCAGCTTAACGGTCGGCAGGGATGTTAATTCACCCCTCCACTTT	CASSLTVGRDVNSPLHF
NA	TRBV10-3	TRBJ1-4	NA	TGTGCCATCAGTGACGGGACTGCTAATGAAAAACTGTTTTTT	CAISDGTANEKLFF
NA	TRBV7-9	TRBJ2-7	NA	TGTGCCAGCAGCCCCCCCGGCGCCACCTACGAGCAGTACTTC	CASSPPGATYEQYF
NA	TRBV4-3	TRBJ1-2	NA	TGCGCCAGCAGCCAAGACTCGGGGTTCTATGGCTACACCTTC	CASSQDSGFYGYTF
NA	TRBV9	TRBJ2-2	NA	TGTGCCAGCAGCCTCGCCGGGGCCAGCGAGGAGCTGTTTTTT	CASSLAGASEELFF
few	TRBV18	TRBJ2-2	NA	TGTGCCAGCTCACCCTCCTCGAGGGGAGACGGGGAGCTGTTTTTT	CASSPSSRGDGELFF
once	TRBV18	TRBJ1-2	NA	TGTGCCAGCTCACCTACCAGCTCGGGGGGCGCAGGATATGGCTACACCTTC	CASSPTSSGGAGYGYTF
NA	TRBV12-5	TRBJ1-2	NA	TGTGCTAGTGCGGGGGAGAAGGGTGGCTACACCTTC	CASAGEKGGYTF
once	TRBV7-9	TRBJ2-7	NA	TGTGCCAGCAGCCCGGGACTGAACTACGAGCAGTACTTC	CASSPGLNYEQYF
NA	TRBV19	TRBJ1-5	NA	TGTGCCAGTAAAACTACGGACTATAGCAATCAGCCCCAGCATTTT	CASKTTDYSNQPQHF
NA	TRBV6-5	TRBJ2-1	NA	TGTGCCAGCAGTTACCTTGATACAGGGAGTAATGAGCAGTTCTTC	CASSYLDTGSNEQFF
once	TRBV5-1	TRBJ2-2	NA	TGCGCCAGCGCGACAGGAGCGAACACCGGGGAGCTGTTTTTT	CASATGANTGELFF
NA	TRBV5-5	TRBJ1-6	NA	TGTGCCAGCAGCCCTCTGGGTCAAAATTCACCCCTCCACTTT	CASSPLGQNSPLHF
NA	TRBV5-4	TRBJ1-3	NA	TGTGCCAGCAGCTTGTATGGGGTTGGAAACACCATATATTTT	CASSLYGVGNTIYF
NA	TRBV19	TRBJ1-1	NA	TGTGCCAGTAGTATAGAGGCGGGCATTGAAGCTTTCTTT	CASSIEAGIEAFF
NA	TRBV7-9	TRBJ2-5	NA	TGTGCCAGCAGCTTAGTTCCAGAGGAGGAGACCCAGTACTTC	CASSLVPEEETQYF
NA	TRBV7-9	TRBJ2-1	NA	TGTGCCAGCAGCTTAGCAACCCGGGACATCCCCAATGAGCAGTTCTTC	CASSLATRDIPNEQFF
NA	TRBV18	TRBJ2-2	NA	TGTGCCAGCTCACCACGGAGAGCAAACACCGGGGAGCTGTTTTTT	CASSPRRANTGELFF
NA	TRBV24-1	TRBJ1-2	TRBD1	TGTGCCACCAGTGACGCCCCGGACAGGAAGAACTATGGCTACACCTTC	CATSDAPDRKNYGYTF
NA	TRBV6-2/TRBV6-3	TRBJ2-7	NA	TGTGCCAGCGGCCTTTCCCCCAACTACGAGCAGTACTTC	CASGLSPNYEQYF
NA	TRBV6-6	TRBJ1-3	NA	TGTGCCAGCAGTTACTCGCCCAGAAACACCATATATTTT	CASSYSPRNTIYF
NA	TRBV7-2	TRBJ1-1	TRBD1	TGTGCCAGCAGCTTAACAGGGGGCGCTATGAACACTGAAGCTTTCTTT	CASSLTGGAMNTEAFF
NA	TRBV5-1	TRBJ1-1	NA	TGCGCCAGCAGCTTGGCCTCGCGTGACACTGAAGCTTTCTTT	CASSLASRDTEAFF
few	TRBV2	TRBJ2-7	NA	TGTGCCAGCCGAAAGGACGTCGGGACACTACCCTACGAGCAGTACTTC	CASRKDVGTLPYEQYF
NA	TRBV7-8	TRBJ2-7	TRBD1	TGTGCCAGCAGCTTAGCGGCAGGGGGAGCGTACGAGCAGTACTTC	CASSLAAGGAYEQYF
NA	TRBV5-1	TRBJ2-3	TRBD1	TGCGCCAGCAGTTACGGACAGGGCACAGATACGCAGTATTTT	CASSYGQGTDTQYF
NA	TRBV27	TRBJ2-7	NA	TGTGCCAGCAGTCGGGACACCGTCTCCTACGAGCAGTACTTC	CASSRDTVSYEQYF
once	TRBV19	TRBJ2-2	TRBD2	TGTGCCAGTAGTATAAGCGGGGGGAACACCGGGGAGCTGTTTTTT	CASSISGGNTGELFF
NA	TRBV10-3	TRBJ2-2	TRBD2	TGTGCCATCGGAGCGGGGACGGAACACACCGGGGAGCTGTTTTTT	CAIGAGTEHTGELFF
once	TRBV3-1/TRBV3-2	TRBJ1-2	NA	TGTGCCAGCAGCCCGGGACAAGGCTATGGCTACACCTTC	CASSPGQGYGYTF
few	TRBV11-1	TRBJ2-7	NA	TGTGCCAGCAGCTTCGGAAGCTCCTACGAGCAGTACTTC	CASSFGSSYEQYF
NA	TRBV18	TRBJ1-6	NA	TGTGCCAGCTCACCATCAGGGAACAATTCACCCCTCCACTTT	CASSPSGNNSPLHF
few	TRBV29-1	TRBJ2-1	NA	TGCAGCGTCGCACAATCCGGGACACCATACAATGAGCAGTTCTTC	CSVAQSGTPYNEQFF
NA	TRBV6-2/TRBV6-3	TRBJ1-1	NA	TGTGCCAGCAGTACAATAGGGACAAGCGAAGCTTTCTTT	CASSTIGTSEAFF
NA	TRBV6-5	TRBJ2-2	NA	TGTGCCAGCAGTTACGGGAGCCTAACCGGGGAGCTGTTTTTT	CASSYGSLTGELFF
NA	TRBV2	TRBJ1-2	TRBD1	TGTGCCAGCAGTGAAGTTCGGAGACAGGGCGACTATGGCTACACCTTC	CASSEVRRQGDYGYTF